A single sample is the source of the 10 T cell receptor beta chains below, sequenced in a study of cytotoxic CD8 clonotypes in ibrutinib-treated CLL. Profiling relied on immunoSEQ multiplex PCR, and the TCRdb table lists in-frame clones only, not all of them. The sample contains approximately 340,000 clones, around 66% of which appear only once. Sample: PBMCs, taken after 36 months of ibrutinib treatment. The source is a human donor with chronic lymphocytic leukemia.

The chain combines TRBV5-1 with TRBJ2-6, with TRBD1 identical over 12 bases. V trimming: 4 bases; J trimming: 0 bases; junction bases outside the gene matches: 14. The CDR3 is made up of 21 amino acids. The germline V gene has CDR1 SGHRS and CDR2 YFSETQ. The CDR3, as DNA: TGCGCCAGCAGCCTGGACCGGGACAGGGGGCGTATCTCCTCTGGGGCCAACGTCCTGACTTTC. Amino acids: CASSLDRDRGRISSGANVLTF.

The chain employs TRBV30 and TRBJ2-7; D is perhaps TRBD1 (6 bases). Germline CDR1 GTSNPN, CDR2 SVGIG (reference sequence). The CDR3 totals 21 residues. The V and J ends lost 0 bases and 3 bases respectively, with 33 bases between them. For the CDR3, the DNA is TGTGCCTGGAGTGTTTCTTCGGACAGTGGAGGCGGTAGAGAAGCGGACTACGAGCAGTACTTC. This codes for CAWSVSSDSGGGREADYEQYF.

In this sample, this clone turned up a few times. The J gene is TRBJ1-4, the V gene TRBV28; D gene ambiguous. The CDR3 extends over 13 amino acids. V was shortened by 2 bases and J by 9 bases, with 10 bases between the two germline ends. Germline-derived CDR1 and CDR2 are MDHEN and SYDVKM. Written as DNA, the CDR3 is TGTGCCAGCAGTTTAGAGGTTGAGAAAAAACTGTTTTTT. The encoded protein is CASSLEVEKKLFF.

The rearrangement links TRBV19 to TRBJ2-7; D is uncertain. This CDR3 spans 13 amino acids. The V gene lost 3 bases and the J gene lost 3 bases, with 9 bases spanning the gap. Germline loops: CDR1 LNHDA, CDR2 SQIVND (reference sequence). The CDR3 bases are TGTGCCAGTAGTATCTCCCTCGGCTACGAGCAGTACTTC. Translation gives CASSISLGYEQYF.

Turning to this clone: This CDR3 is also generated by other DNA sequences in the sample. This rearrangement joins TRBV27 to TRBJ2-3; D remains ambiguous. V was pared by 5 bases and J by 6 bases, with 6 bases between. The CDR3 contains 11 residues. Germline loops: CDR1 MNHEY, CDR2 SMNVEV (reference sequence). The CDR3 is CASSLGDTQYF. The CDR3 DNA follows: TGTGCCAGCAGTCTGGGGGATACGCAGTATTTT.

This chain links TRBV29-1 with TRBJ2-1, with D uncertain. The germline gives CDR1 SQVTM, CDR2 ANQGSEA. There are 12 residues in the CDR3. V was shortened by 2 bases and J by 8 bases, with 10 bases between the two germline ends. The CDR3 nucleotides read TGCAGCGTTGAACCCCCCCTAGATGAGCAGTTCTTC. Its translation is CSVEPPLDEQFF.

Regarding this clone: Other DNA sequences within the sample encode an identical CDR3. This chain links TRBV11-2 with TRBJ2-7; D remains ambiguous. Germline assignment: CDR1 SGHAT and CDR2 FQNNGV. The V end lost 1 base, the J end lost 2 bases, and 6 bases lay between the germline ends. This CDR3 comprises 13 residues. In DNA, the CDR3 is TGTGCCAGCAGCTTAGCAGTACCCTACGAGCAGTACTTC. This sequence encodes CASSLAVPYEQYF.

The chain couples TRBV25-1 to TRBJ2-1; TRBD2 might be the D (6 bases). Trimming removed 2 bases at V and 5 bases at J, with 10 bases between. The CDR3 is 14 residues long. The V gene's germline CDR1 is MGHDK and CDR2 SYGVNS. CDR3 in DNA: TGTGCCAGCAGTGAACTAGCGCGAGACAATGAGCAGTTCTTC. Translating it yields CASSELARDNEQFF. The complete variable domain, with remaining parts taken from reference TRBV25-1 and TRBJ2-1, reads EADIYQTPRYLVIGTGKKITLECSQTMGHDKMYWYQQDPGMELHLIHYSYGVNSTEKGDLSSESTVSRIRTEHFPLTLESARPSHTSQYLCASSELARDNEQFFGPGTRLTVL.

V usage is TRBV7-9 and J usage is TRBJ1-5; D remains unclear. This CDR3 is built from 13 residues. Looked up from germline, CDR1 is SEHNR and CDR2 is FQNEAQ (reference sequence). V shed 4 bases and J shed 5 bases, with 9 bases lying between them. The CDR3 DNA sequence: TGTGCCAGCAGCTCTAGTTGGGATCAGCCCCAGCATTTT. Translation gives CASSSSWDQPQHF.

This clone was observed a handful of times. The chain uses TRBV7-9 and TRBJ1-1, with D possibly TRBD1 on 5 matching bases. There are 19 residues in the CDR3. Germline V gene lookup returns CDR1 SEHNR and CDR2 FQNEAQ (reference sequence). The V end lost 1 base, the J end lost 5 bases, and 26 bases lay between the germline ends. The CDR3, as DNA: TGTGCCAGCAGCTTAGGGATTCTACGGGGCAGTAGGGGTCGGACTGAAGCTTTCTTT. Translating it yields CASSLGILRGSRGRTEAFF.